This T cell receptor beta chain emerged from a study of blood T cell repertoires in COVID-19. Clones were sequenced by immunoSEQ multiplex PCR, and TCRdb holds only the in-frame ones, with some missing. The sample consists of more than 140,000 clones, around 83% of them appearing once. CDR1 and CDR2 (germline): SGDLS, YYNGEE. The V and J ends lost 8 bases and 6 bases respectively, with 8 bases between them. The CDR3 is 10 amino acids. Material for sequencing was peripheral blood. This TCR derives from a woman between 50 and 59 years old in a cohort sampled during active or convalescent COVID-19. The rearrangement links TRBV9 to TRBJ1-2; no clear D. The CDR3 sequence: CARPGHGYTF. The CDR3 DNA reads TGTGCCAGACCTGGGCATGGCTACACCTTC.